Listed below are T cell receptor beta chains from one sample, sequenced in a study of regulatory T cells in long-lasting Graves disease. Via MiXCR, TCRdb re-called the multiplex PCR reads, giving one row per CDR3 protein. The table has some 250,000 distinct CDR3 sequences, 15% to 20% seen once; the top ten hold 13% to 15%. These data also featured in a second study, about T cells in Graves' hyperthyroidism and ophthalmopathy.

The specimen was peripheral blood mononuclear cells (PBMCs), collected at new diagnosis, from a patient treated with antithyroid drugs. Receptors originate from a woman aged 30 to 39 with Graves disease. The CDR3 runs from the conserved cysteine through the conserved F or W. A D gene is named only where the DNA matches it firmly. The size field is filled for only some rows; it gives once, few, many or a size class.

J gene,D gene,V gene,clone size,CDR3 DNA,CDR3 protein
TRBJ2-1,.,TRBV7-9,many,TGTGCCAGCAGCTTAGGCTGGGGTGGGGACAATGAGCAGTTCTTC,CASSLGWGGDNEQFF
TRBJ1-2,.,TRBV5-1,many,TGCGCCAGCAGCCTTTATCCTGGAACTAACTATGGCTACACCTTC,CASSLYPGTNYGYTF
TRBJ2-1,TRBD2,TRBV3-1,few,TGTGCCAGCAGCCAAGAATTAAGGCGGGGGGGATCCTACAATGAGCAGTTCTTC,CASSQELRRGGSYNEQFF
TRBJ1-2,TRBD1,TRBV7-9,many,TGTGCCAGCAGCTTAGAGGACAGGAACTATGGCTACACCTTC,CASSLEDRNYGYTF
TRBJ1-4,TRBD1,TRBV5-1,many,TGCGCCAGCAGCTTTGGACAGGGAGAAAAACTGTTTTTT,CASSFGQGEKLFF
TRBJ1-6,.,TRBV9,many,TGTGCCAGCAGCGGGACTGCTACAGGGAACTCACCCCTCCACTTT,CASSGTATGNSPLHF
TRBJ1-2,.,TRBV6-1,.,TGTGCCAGCACCCAGACGGCCTATGGCTACACCTTC,CASTQTAYGYTF
TRBJ2-3,.,TRBV29-1,few,TGCAGCGTTAAGAGGAGGCGGGGGCAAGATACGCAGTATTTT,CSVKRRRGQDTQYF
TRBJ2-2,.,TRBV18,many,TGTGCCAGCTCACCACTCACCGGGGAGCTGTTTTTT,CASSPLTGELFF
TRBJ1-4,TRBD1,TRBV6-2/TRBV6-3,.,TGTGCCAGCGAAAACAGGGGAGGGGAAAAACTGTTTTTT,CASENRGGEKLFF
TRBJ1-5,.,TRBV11-2,many,TGTGCCAGCAGCTTAGGCGGCCGGTTACAGCCCCAGCATTTT,CASSLGGRLQPQHF
TRBJ1-2,.,TRBV6-1,many,TGTGCCAGCAGTGAAGCAACCGGGTCAGGCGGCTACACCTTC,CASSEATGSGGYTF
TRBJ2-1,TRBD2,TRBV2,.,TGTGCCAGCAGGAGGGGTGATAGCGGGAGTGGAAAGCAGTTCTTC,CASRRGDSGSGKQFF
TRBJ1-6,.,TRBV5-1,many,TGCGCCAGCAGCGTGTCTGATTCACCCCTCCACTTT,CASSVSDSPLHF
TRBJ2-4,.,TRBV11-1,many,TGTGCCAGCAGCTTTTCAAGGGGGAGCATTCAGTACTTC,CASSFSRGSIQYF
TRBJ2-7,.,TRBV14,.,TGTGCCAGCAACGCGGGACAGATAAGGAATGAGCAGTACTTC,CASNAGQIRNEQYF
TRBJ1-1,.,TRBV7-6,.,TGTGCCAGCAGCCAGAATCACAGGGACAACACTGAAGCTTTCTTT,CASSQNHRDNTEAFF
TRBJ2-1,TRBD1,TRBV7-6,few,TGTGCCAGCAGAACCGGGACAGGGGCCAATGAGCAGTTCTTC,CASRTGTGANEQFF
TRBJ1-4,.,TRBV12-3/TRBV12-4,many,TGTGCCAGCAGTTTGGACCCAGGGAGGGAAAAACTGTTTTTT,CASSLDPGREKLFF
TRBJ1-2,.,TRBV6-5,.,TGTGCCAGCAGTTACTCGGGGCAGTACTATGGCTACACCTTC,CASSYSGQYYGYTF
TRBJ2-5,TRBD1,TRBV12-3/TRBV12-4,many,TGTGCCAGCAGTTTTACAGGGGGCCGAGAGACCCAGTACTTC,CASSFTGGRETQYF
TRBJ2-1,.,TRBV7-9,.,TGTGCCAGCCGAGAGCGGTTCGCAGGCGCCTACAATGAGCAGTTCTTC,CASRERFAGAYNEQFF
TRBJ1-2,TRBD1,TRBV9,many,TGTGCCAGCAGCCCCAGAACAGGGGGCGGCGACTATGGCTACACCTTC,CASSPRTGGGDYGYTF
TRBJ1-2,.,TRBV20-1,many,TGCAGTGCTAGCTTCGGTGGGGGATTTTCTAACTATGGCTACACCTTC,CSASFGGGFSNYGYTF